The 31 T cell receptor beta chains reported below all come from one sample, sequenced in a study of spatial heterogeneity in lung cancer. Time point: sample taken at primary tumor resection. Unsorted whole RNA from tumor, nontumor lung or frozen PBMC underwent sequencing. TCRdb reprocessed the 5' RACE reads via MiXCR and lists one record per CDR3 protein. The sample lists under 50,000 distinct CDR3 sequences; 5.2% were seen once. This specimen was PBMCs, taken at surgery. These receptors came from a female donor with early-stage non-small cell lung cancer.

This clonotype was counted ten times or more. CDR3 sequence: CASSYGQSGTDTQYF. CDR3 sequence (DNA): TGTGCCAGCAGTTACGGACAGAGTGGCACAGATACGCAGTATTTT. The V and J genes are TRBV6-2 or TRBV6-3 and TRBJ2-3, with D maybe TRBD1 (6 bases). The length of the CDR3 is 15 residues. V dropped 2 bases and J dropped 1 base, with 10 bases sitting between them. CDR1 MNHEY and CDR2 SVGEGT come from the germline V gene.

A few counts support this clonotype. This sequence joins TRBV5-6 and TRBJ1-1; the match to TRBD1 covers 9 bases. J gave up 7 bases and V 3 bases, and 4 bases lay outside the gene matches. The CDR3 loop spans 13 amino acids. The V gene's germline CDR1 is SGHDT and CDR2 YYEEEE. This CDR3 is CASSSTGGNEAFF. The CDR3, as DNA: TGTGCCAGCAGCTCGACAGGGGGAAATGAAGCTTTCTTT.

Many counts were recorded for this clonotype. The chain combines TRBV7-8 with TRBJ2-3; D is possibly TRBD2 (5 bases). The CDR3 has 15 residues. CDR1 and CDR2 from the germline V gene are SGHVS and FQNEAQ. V was clipped by 4 bases and J by 2 bases, with 13 bases between them. The CDR3 sequence is CASSSWRQNTDTQYF. For the CDR3, the DNA is TGTGCCAGCAGCTCGTGGAGGCAGAACACAGATACGCAGTATTTT.

This clonotype was recorded at least ten times. J is TRBJ1-3 and V is TRBV29-1; 8 nucleotides agree with TRBD1. The CDR3 length is 13 residues. V was clipped by 5 bases and J by 8 bases; unmatched bases: 8. Germline V lookup: CDR1 SQVTM, CDR2 ANQGSEA. The chain's CDR3 is CSVQSQGAHTIYF. DNA of the CDR3: TGCAGCGTTCAATCTCAGGGGGCTCACACCATATATTTT.

The J gene is TRBJ2-1, the V gene TRBV6-2 or TRBV6-3; 10 positions match TRBD2. The CDR3 is 15 amino acids. Germline assignment: CDR1 MNHEY and CDR2 SVGEGT. The V segment lost 6 bases and the J segment 4 bases; nucleotides outside the gene matches: 6. In nucleotides, the CDR3 is TGTGCCAGCAGGCCGACTAGCGGGCGGTACAATGAGCAGTTCTTC. It is translated as CASRPTSGRYNEQFF.

This clonotype has just a few counts. J is TRBJ1-1 and V is TRBV20-1; the D is unclear. V was cut by 6 bases and J by 2 bases, with 10 bases left in between. Per the germline V gene, CDR1 is DFQATT and CDR2 is SNEGSKA (reference sequence). The CDR3 runs 12 residues. The CDR3 DNA is TGCAGTGCCCAACAGAGCAACACTGAAGCTTTCTTT. This sequence encodes CSAQQSNTEAFF.

In this sample, this clonotype turned up many times. The chain links TRBV28 to TRBJ1-3; D gene ambiguous. Deletions cut 7 bases from V and 2 bases from J, with 12 bases between. Germline loops: CDR1 MDHEN, CDR2 SYDVKM. The CDR3 runs to 14 residues. CDR3 sequence reads: CASKLYGTGNTIYF. DNA of the CDR3: TGTGCCAGCAAGTTGTACGGAACTGGAAACACCATATATTTT.

This clonotype was counted at least ten times. The chain is built from TRBV5-1 and TRBJ2-2; D may be TRBD1 or TRBD2 (5 bases each). Deletions cut 3 bases from V and 8 bases from J, with 17 bases between. The CDR3 is made up of 15 amino acids. CDR1 and CDR2 from the germline V gene are SGHRS and YFSETQ. This chain's CDR3 is CASSSTGDGRGELFF. DNA for the CDR3: TGCGCCAGCAGCTCTACTGGGGACGGAAGGGGGGAGCTGTTTTTT.

This clonotype came up a few times. The chain carries TRBV5-1 and TRBJ1-2; D remains unclear. CDR3 length equals 15 residues. Between the trimmed V and J ends, which lost 0 bases and 5 bases, there was a span of 14 bases. In germline, CDR1 is SGHRS, CDR2 YFSETQ. The CDR3 loop is CASSLGAAVGYGYTF. The CDR3 DNA reads TGCGCCAGCAGCTTGGGGGCAGCCGTGGGGTATGGCTACACCTTC. The variable domain in full, completed from reference TRBV5-1 and TRBJ1-2, reads KAGVTQTPRYLIKTRGQQVTLSCSPISGHRSVSWYQQTPGQGLQFLFEYFSETQRNKGNFPGRFSGRQFSNSRSEMNVSTLELGDSALYLCASSLGAAVGYGYTFGSGTRLTVV.

This clonotype was detected ten times or more. V is TRBV3-1 and J is TRBJ2-7, with 7 positions matching TRBD2. This CDR3 has 14 residues. Per the germline V gene, CDR1 is LGHDT and CDR2 is YNNKEL (reference sequence). The V gene end was trimmed by 1 base and the J gene end by 5 bases; junction bases not matched to a gene: 5. The CDR3 nucleotides are TGTGCCAGCAGCCAAGGTGACGGGGGGAACGAGCAGTACTTC. Residues: CASSQGDGGNEQYF.

On this clonotype itself: A much bigger clone sits one base away, suggesting this may be a read error. This chain joins TRBV2 and TRBJ1-5, with D perhaps matching TRBD1 (6 bases). Germline CDR1 SNHLY, CDR2 FYNNEI. CDR3 size: 16 residues. CDR3 sequence (DNA): TGTGCCAGCAGAAGGGGCAGGGGAATAAGCAATCGGCCCCAGCATTTT. Its translation is CASRRGRGISNRPQHF.

This clonotype was detected ten times or more. The chain links TRBV10-3 to TRBJ1-2, with unresolved D. Germline CDR1 reads ENHRY; CDR2 reads SYGVKD. V was pared by 2 bases and J by 14 bases, with 15 bases between. The CDR3 has 12 residues. The CDR3, as DNA: TGTGCCATCAGTGAGGCTGGACTGCCCATAACCTTC. Encoded protein: CAISEAGLPITF.

The rearrangement uses TRBV20-1 and TRBJ1-2; D gene uncertain. Trimming removed 8 bases from V and 6 bases from J, with 7 bases in between. There are 9 residues in the CDR3. Germline V lookup: CDR1 DFQATT, CDR2 SNEGSKA (reference sequence). The CDR3 loop reads CSQKDGYTF. The CDR3 nucleotides read TGCAGTCAAAAGGATGGCTACACCTTC.

The chain joins TRBV5-6 to TRBJ2-7, with TRBD2 matching 10 bases. The CDR3 contains 17 residues. Germline V gene lookup returns CDR1 SGHDT and CDR2 YYEEEE. Germline trimming cut 3 bases from V and 3 bases from J; bases unmatched to any gene: 12. CDR3 DNA sequence: TGTGCCAGCAGCTCGGTCCTAGCGGGGGTGTTAAGCTACGAGCAGTACTTC. Protein sequence: CASSSVLAGVLSYEQYF.

With regard to this clonotype: Being one base from a much bigger clone, this may be a read error. This CDR3 fails to terminate in the conserved phenylalanine or tryptophan, so it likely reflects a read error. V and J are TRBV11-2 and TRBJ2-7; D call uncertain. CDR1 is SGHAT, CDR2 FQNNGV, per germline. There are 11 residues in the CDR3. V was shortened by 3 bases and J by 4 bases, with 4 bases between the two germline ends. CDR3 sequence: CASSFMYEQYL. The CDR3 nucleotides are TGTGCCAGCAGCTTCATGTACGAGCAGTACCTC.

This clonotype was counted many times. The chain carries TRBV6-6 and TRBJ1-1; D ambiguous. The CDR3 sequence is 14 residues long. Deletions cut 1 base from V and 1 base from J, with 7 bases between. CDR1 is MNHNY, CDR2 SVGAGI, per germline (reference sequence). This chain's CDR3 is CASSYWVPNTEAFF. The DNA for the CDR3 is TGTGCCAGCAGTTACTGGGTCCCGAACACTGAAGCTTTCTTT.

There are a few counts of this clonotype. The chain uses TRBV9 and TRBJ1-1; D not resolved. V was cut by 0 bases and J by 3 bases, with 12 bases left in between. The CDR3 is 15 amino acids. Germline CDR1 reads SGDLS; CDR2 reads YYNGEE. The CDR3 DNA is TGTGCCAGCAGCGTAGCTCCCCTACGGGACACTGAAGCTTTCTTT. Its protein is CASSVAPLRDTEAFF.

This clonotype was seen at least ten times. The chain has TRBV20-1 and TRBJ2-2, with 9 bases matching TRBD2. Germline CDR1 and CDR2: DFQATT and SNEGSKA (reference sequence). The V segment lost 5 bases and the J segment 0 bases; nucleotides outside the gene matches: 4. The CDR3 runs to 15 residues. CDR3 residues: CSAGTSGSNTGELFF. CDR3 bases: TGCAGTGCTGGAACTAGCGGGTCGAACACCGGGGAGCTGTTTTTT.

The chain is built from TRBV3-1 and TRBJ2-1, with 12 bases that match TRBD1. The CDR3 extends over 15 amino acids. The V gene's germline CDR1 is LGHDT and CDR2 YNNKEL (reference sequence). J lost 10 bases, V lost 3 bases, and 7 bases had no gene match. As DNA, the CDR3 is TGTGCCAGCAGCCACTGGGACAGGGGGCTTTCCGAGCAGTTCTTC. It encodes CASSHWDRGLSEQFF.

The gene calls are TRBV6-6 and TRBJ2-5; D is tentatively TRBD1 or TRBD2 (5 bases each). Germline values: CDR1 MNHNY, CDR2 SVGAGI (reference sequence). The V and J ends lost 8 bases and 5 bases respectively, with 24 bases between them. The CDR3 sequence is 16 residues long. CDR3 sequence reads: CASLLGNRRGPETQYF. As DNA, the CDR3 is TGTGCCAGCCTTCTTGGGAACCGTAGGGGACCGGAGACCCAGTACTTC.

At least ten counts were recorded for this clonotype. J is TRBJ1-1 and V is TRBV11-2, with D perhaps matching TRBD1 (5 bases). CDR3 length equals 15 residues. Germline CDR1 is SGHAT and CDR2 is FQNNGV. Trimming cost V 6 bases and J 4 bases, with 18 bases left between them. CDR3 nucleotide sequence: TGTGCCAGCAGGAATAAGGGACTCCGAGGCACTGAAGCTTTCTTT. The encoded protein is CASRNKGLRGTEAFF.

This clonotype was recorded many times. The rearrangement links TRBV9 to TRBJ2-1; a possible D gene is TRBD1 (5 bases). Germline V gives CDR1 SGDLS, CDR2 YYNGEE. The CDR3 covers 13 residues. Trimming stripped 2 bases from V and 9 bases from J, with 12 bases between. The CDR3 loop is CASSVTPQGEQFF. The CDR3 DNA reads as TGTGCCAGCAGCGTGACCCCCCAGGGTGAGCAGTTCTTC.

This sequence joins TRBV20-1 and TRBJ1-6; D is unclear. Per germline, CDR1 DFQATT and CDR2 SNEGSKA (reference sequence). The CDR3 runs to 15 residues. Trimming left V 3 bases short and J 3 bases short, with 12 bases between. The DNA of the CDR3 is TGCAGTGCTAGTCGGCCGGAGCTCTATAATTCACCCCTCCACTTT. Residues: CSASRPELYNSPLHF.

The chain couples TRBV7-3 to TRBJ1-1; D remains unclear. The CDR3 sequence is 13 residues long. Germline loops: CDR1 SGHTA, CDR2 FQGTGA. The germline V and J ends were trimmed by 3 bases and 1 base, with 6 bases remaining between them. The CDR3 nucleotides are TGTGCCAGCAGCTTTTCACGGAACACTGAAGCTTTCTTT. Residues: CASSFSRNTEAFF.

This clonotype was found a few times. The rearrangement joins TRBV6-5 to TRBJ1-2, with a weak D call TRBD1 (6 bases). The CDR3 is 14 residues long. The germline V gene has CDR1 MNHEY and CDR2 SVGAGI. Trimming stripped 7 bases from V and 8 bases from J, with 20 bases between. For the CDR3, the DNA is TGTGCCAGCACCTCATTATGGGGGCGCCGAGGCTACACCTTC. Residues: CASTSLWGRRGYTF.

This clonotype was observed many times. The rearrangement links TRBV2 to TRBJ2-1, with TRBD2 matching 11 bases. This CDR3 spans 20 amino acids. Germline lookup yields CDR1 SNHLY and CDR2 FYNNEI. The trim removed 3 bases at V and 7 bases at J, leaving 20 bases unmatched. The CDR3 DNA follows: TGTGCCAGCAGTGATTTGTCTGGACTAGCGGGTTGGGTCGGAAAAAATGAGCAGTTCTTC. This translates into CASSDLSGLAGWVGKNEQFF.

This clonotype was counted many times. As DNA, the CDR3 is TGCAGCGTTCGATCACCAGGGTCATTCGAGCAGTACTTC. This translates into CSVRSPGSFEQYF. The chain couples TRBV29-1 to TRBJ2-7, with D tentatively TRBD1 (5 bases). Trimming took 5 bases from V and 6 from J, leaving 17 bases between them. Germline-derived CDR1 and CDR2 are SQVTM and ANQGSEA. CDR3 size: 13 residues.

This clonotype has a count of ten or more. The J gene is TRBJ1-6, the V gene TRBV21-1. TRBV21-1 counts as a pseudogene. This CDR3 region has 15 residues. The CDR3: CASSKVSQSWSPLHF. DNA of the CDR3: TGTGCCAGCAGCAAAGTAAGCCAGTCCTGGTCACCCCTCCACTTT.

The gene calls are TRBV28 and TRBJ1-2; D unclear. CDR3 length equals 15 residues. Trimming took 3 bases from V and 4 from J, leaving 15 bases between them. Germline V lookup: CDR1 MDHEN, CDR2 SYDVKM. The CDR3 spells CASSLEGTLIYGYTF. CDR3 bases: TGTGCCAGCAGTTTGGAGGGAACCCTTATCTATGGCTACACCTTC.

This clonotype was seen repeatedly, ten times or more. The rearrangement uses TRBV5-4 and TRBJ1-2, with a possible D match to TRBD1 (5 bases). Germline CDR1 is SGHNT and CDR2 is YYREEE (reference sequence). The CDR3 contains 12 residues. Trimming pared 0 bases from V and 7 bases from J, leaving 7 bases between. CDR3 protein: CASSLGQLGYTF. The DNA of the CDR3 is TGTGCCAGCAGCTTGGGACAGCTTGGCTACACCTTC.

This clonotype has a count of ten or more. This chain connects TRBV6-5 to TRBJ2-7, with D maybe TRBD2 (5 bases). Deletions cut 4 bases from V and 2 bases from J, with 12 bases between. This CDR3 is 14 amino acids long. Per germline, CDR1 MNHEY and CDR2 SVGAGI. The CDR3 reads CASSSSKGTYEQYF. CDR3 bases: TGTGCCAGCAGTTCTAGCAAAGGAACCTACGAGCAGTACTTC.